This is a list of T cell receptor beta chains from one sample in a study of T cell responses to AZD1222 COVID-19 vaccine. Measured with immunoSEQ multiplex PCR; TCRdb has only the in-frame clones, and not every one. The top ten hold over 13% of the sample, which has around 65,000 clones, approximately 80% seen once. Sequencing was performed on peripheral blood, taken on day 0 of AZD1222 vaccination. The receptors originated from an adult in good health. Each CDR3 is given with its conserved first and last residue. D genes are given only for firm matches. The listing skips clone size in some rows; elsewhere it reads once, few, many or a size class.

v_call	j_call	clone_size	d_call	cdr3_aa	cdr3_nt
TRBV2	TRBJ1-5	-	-	CASDSYSNQPQHF	TGTGCCAGTGACAGTTATAGCAATCAGCCCCAGCATTTT
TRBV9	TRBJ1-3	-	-	CASSASTEGNTIYF	TGTGCCAGCAGCGCCTCGACAGAGGGAAACACCATATATTTT
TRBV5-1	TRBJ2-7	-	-	CASSGSPYEQYF	TGCGCCAGCAGTGGGAGTCCGTACGAGCAGTACTTC
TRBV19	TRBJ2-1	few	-	CASSRLGVYNEQFF	TGTGCCAGTAGTCGACTAGGAGTATACAATGAGCAGTTCTTC
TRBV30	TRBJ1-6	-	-	CAWGQTNSPLHF	TGTGCCTGGGGACAAACTAATTCACCCCTCCACTTT
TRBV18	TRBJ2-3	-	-	CASSSGPTDTQYF	TGTGCCAGCTCATCGGGTCCCACAGATACGCAGTATTTT
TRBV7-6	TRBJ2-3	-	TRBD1	CASSQGQGGTDTQYF	TGTGCCAGCAGCCAGGGACAGGGGGGTACAGATACGCAGTATTTT
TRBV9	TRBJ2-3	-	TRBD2	CASSDGLGLDTQYF	TGTGCCAGCAGTGATGGACTAGGGCTAGATACGCAGTATTTT
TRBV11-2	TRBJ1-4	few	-	CASSLEGSWGYTINEKLFF	TGTGCCAGCAGCTTAGAGGGCTCGTGGGGGTACACTATTAATGAAAAACTGTTTTTT
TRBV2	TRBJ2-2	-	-	CASSGNTGELFF	TGTGCCAGCAGTGGTAACACCGGGGAGCTGTTTTTT
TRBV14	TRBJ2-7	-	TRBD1	CASSSKDRPSSYEQYF	TGTGCCAGCAGCTCGAAGGACAGGCCTAGCTCCTACGAGCAGTACTTC
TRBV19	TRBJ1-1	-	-	CASMGSQRGNTEAFF	TGTGCCAGTATGGGGAGTCAGCGTGGGAACACTGAAGCTTTCTTT
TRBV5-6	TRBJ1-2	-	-	CASSPRVRGYTF	TGTGCCAGCAGCCCCAGGGTACGGGGCTACACCTTC
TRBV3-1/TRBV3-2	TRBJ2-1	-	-	CASSQEGIPPNEQFF	TGTGCCAGCAGCCAAGAGGGCATTCCCCCCAATGAGCAGTTCTTC
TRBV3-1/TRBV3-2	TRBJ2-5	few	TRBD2	CASSPGTSGETQYF	TGTGCCAGCAGCCCCGGGACTAGCGGAGAGACCCAGTACTTC
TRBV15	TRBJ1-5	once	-	CATSRGDKYQPQHF	TGTGCCACCAGCAGAGGGGACAAGTATCAGCCCCAGCATTTT
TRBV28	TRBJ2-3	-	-	CASHRAGTDTQYF	TGTGCCAGCCACAGGGCCGGCACAGATACGCAGTATTTT
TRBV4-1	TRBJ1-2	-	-	CASSQGPDYGYTF	TGCGCCAGCAGCCAAGGACCGGACTATGGCTACACCTTC
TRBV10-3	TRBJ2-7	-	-	CATRPRGATEAYEQYF	TGTGCCACGAGACCGAGAGGGGCGACTGAGGCCTACGAGCAGTACTTC
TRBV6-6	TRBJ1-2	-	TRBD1	CASSDRGVYGYTF	TGTGCCAGCAGTGACAGGGGGGTCTATGGCTACACCTTC
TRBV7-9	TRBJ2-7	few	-	CASSADSLRDEQYF	TGTGCCAGCAGCGCAGACTCCCTCCGGGACGAGCAGTACTTC
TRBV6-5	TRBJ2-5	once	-	CASRQTLRETQYF	TGTGCCAGCAGACAGACCCTCAGGGAGACCCAGTACTTC
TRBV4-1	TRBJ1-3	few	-	CASSHIGLSGNTIYF	TGCGCCAGCAGCCACATAGGTTTATCTGGAAACACCATATATTTT
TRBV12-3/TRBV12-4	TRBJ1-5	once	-	CASSFSSNQPQHF	TGTGCCAGCAGTTTTTCGAGCAATCAGCCCCAGCATTTT
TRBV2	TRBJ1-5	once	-	CASSEGNNQPQHF	TGTGCCAGCAGTGAAGGGAACAATCAGCCCCAGCATTTT
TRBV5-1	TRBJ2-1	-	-	CASSPSGPSSYNEQFF	TGCGCCAGCAGCCCCTCGGGGCCGAGCTCCTACAATGAGCAGTTCTTC
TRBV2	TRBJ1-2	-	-	CASSGGGELNYGYTF	TGTGCCAGCAGTGGAGGGGGGGAACTGAACTATGGCTACACCTTC
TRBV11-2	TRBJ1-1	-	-	CASSGTGPPLNTEAFF	TGTGCCAGCAGCGGCACGGGCCCCCCTTTGAACACTGAAGCTTTCTTT
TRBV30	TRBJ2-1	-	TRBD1	CAWSGTGAHEQFF	TGTGCCTGGAGTGGGACAGGGGCCCATGAGCAGTTCTTC
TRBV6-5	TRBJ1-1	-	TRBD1	CASSYSPRQGNTEAFF	TGTGCCAGCAGTTACTCTCCCAGACAGGGGAACACTGAAGCTTTCTTT
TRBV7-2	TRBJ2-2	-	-	CASSLLPGGTGELFF	TGTGCCAGCAGCTTACTTCCCGGCGGGACCGGGGAGCTGTTTTTT
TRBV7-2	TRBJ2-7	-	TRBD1	CASSYGTGITYEQYF	TGTGCCAGCAGCTACGGGACAGGGATAACCTACGAGCAGTACTTC